Included here is one T cell receptor beta chain sequence, with context. The gene names here belong to mouse. The read terminates 1 residue before the CDR3 end, so the remaining end is supplied by the germline J gene. The data originate from a study of tissue T cells after allogeneic stem cell transplantation. Described time point: mouse harvest day 7 after allogeneic transplant. The graft held 10^6 splenic CD5+ T cells and 10^7 T-cell-depleted bone marrow cells. Sequencing used immunoSEQ multiplex PCR; TCRdb keeps in-frame clones, though not all of them. This repertoire shows thousands of clones, about 47% found once; its top ten account for around 7.7%. The germline gives CDR1 GKSSPN, CDR2 SITVG. The CDR3 runs to 14 residues. V lost 0 bases and J lost 3; bases outside the gene matches: 3.

The J gene is TRBJ2-7, the V gene TRBV31, with TRBD2 identical over 9 bases. The TCR originated in a female BALB/c mouse given C57BL/6 T cells with graft-versus-host disease after an allogeneic hematopoietic cell transplant. Material: lymph node tissue. The CDR3 bases that were read are TGTGCCTGGAGTCTATTCTGGGGGGGCTATGAACAGTAC. The encoded protein is CAWSLFWGGYEQY. The CDR3 in full is CAWSLFWGGYEQYF.